This passage covers 15 T cell receptor beta chains from one sample sequenced in a study of regulatory T cells in long-lasting Graves disease. To make TCR beta libraries, researchers used iRepertoire HTBI primers and Arm-PCR of CDR3 regions. MiXCR, applied by TCRdb to the multiplex PCR reads, yields one record per CDR3 protein. Counted here are a few hundred thousand distinct CDR3 sequences, about 25% occurring once; the ten biggest clones make up about a quarter. The time point was: persistent/refractory GD, antithyroid drugs over 5 years with positive TRAb. Preparation of the TCR library used RNA extracted from PBMCs. This specimen consisted of peripheral blood mononuclear cells (PBMCs), obtained when the disease was refractory, from a patient treated with antithyroid drugs. These receptors were obtained from a female donor with Graves disease.

The rearrangement joins TRBV14 to TRBJ2-5, with no clear D. Germline V gives CDR1 SGHDN, CDR2 FVKESK. V was pared by 1 base and J by 1 base, with 13 bases between. The CDR3 runs 16 residues. The CDR3 sequence: CASSQGLAAVQETQYF. CDR3 coding DNA: TGTGCCAGCAGCCAAGGCTTAGCAGCTGTCCAAGAGACCCAGTACTTC.

The V gene is TRBV5-5, the J gene TRBJ1-5, with D possibly TRBD1 on 5 matching bases. V lost 2 bases to trimming and J lost 4 bases, with 10 bases between them. The germline V gene encodes CDR1 SGHKS and CDR2 YYEKEE (reference sequence). This CDR3 comprises 14 residues. CDR3 sequence reads: CASSFIQENQPQHF. CDR3 nucleotides: TGTGCCAGCAGCTTTATACAGGAGAATCAGCCCCAGCATTTT.

The chain links TRBV9 to TRBJ2-5; 10 bases match TRBD2. TRBJ2-1 matches the DNA end more closely, so the J call is doubtful. This CDR3 region has 15 residues. From germline, CDR1 is SGDLS and CDR2 YYNGEE. The CDR3 is CASSFGTSDGNEQFF. DNA for the CDR3: TGTGCCAGCAGCTTTGGGACTAGCGATGGGAATGAGCAGTTCTTC.

The chain combines TRBV6-2 or TRBV6-3 with TRBJ2-1; 8 bases line up with TRBD2. The CDR3 is 15 amino acids. V was pared by 5 bases and J by 2 bases, with 5 bases of the junction left unmatched. The germline CDR1 and CDR2 sequences are MNHEY and SVGEGT. The CDR3 nucleotides are TGTGCCAGCAGTGAAGCGGGAGTCGCCTACAATGAGCAGTTCTTC. It yields the protein CASSEAGVAYNEQFF.

This clonotype was found many times. The rearrangement uses TRBV27 and TRBJ2-5; the D is unclear. Trimming stripped 0 bases from V and 12 bases from J, with 14 bases between. The CDR3 covers 13 residues. The germline V gene has CDR1 MNHEY and CDR2 SMNVEV (reference sequence). The CDR3: CASSLSRKTDEYF. The CDR3 bases are TGTGCCAGCAGTTTATCTCGGAAGACCGACGAGTACTTC.

The rearrangement uses TRBV7-3 and TRBJ2-2; 7 bases align to TRBD2. Germline CDR1 reads SGHTA; CDR2 reads FQGTGA. The junction had 6 bases not matched to a gene; V was cut back by 5 bases and J by 9 bases. The CDR3 totals 13 residues. CDR3 sequence (DNA): TGTGCCAGCAGCCCTCCGAGCGGGAGGGAGCTGTTTTTT. This codes for CASSPPSGRELFF.

This clonotype was counted many times. V usage is TRBV11-2 and J usage is TRBJ1-1; D gene unclear. Germline lookup yields CDR1 SGHAT and CDR2 FQNNGV. This CDR3 contains 13 residues. V gave up 2 bases and J gave up 2 bases, with 6 bases separating them. This CDR3 is CASSLNGNTEAFF. The CDR3 coding sequence is TGTGCCAGCAGCTTAAATGGCAACACTGAAGCTTTCTTT.

The chain is built from TRBV4-2 and TRBJ2-3; TRBD2 is a possible D gene (5 bases). The CDR3 spans 14 residues. V dropped 3 bases and J dropped 4 bases, with 11 bases sitting between them. Germline V lookup: CDR1 LGHNA, CDR2 YNFKEQ. CDR3 sequence reads: CASSQFERADTQYF. Here the CDR3 DNA reads TGTGCCAGCAGCCAGTTCGAGAGGGCAGATACGCAGTATTTT.

CDR3 sequence reads: CASKVSGADEQYF. CDR3 coding DNA: TGTGCCAGTAAGGTCTCGGGGGCAGATGAGCAGTACTTC. The chain carries TRBV19 and TRBJ2-7; D possibly uses TRBD1 or TRBD2 (6 bases each). The CDR3 covers 13 residues. Germline-derived CDR1 and CDR2 are LNHDA and SQIVND (reference sequence). V was pared by 7 bases and J by 7 bases, with 17 bases between.

The gene calls are TRBV6-2 or TRBV6-3 and TRBJ2-1; D remains unclear. Per the germline V gene, CDR1 is MNHEY and CDR2 is SVGEGT. The V gene lost 2 bases and the J gene lost 5 bases, with 7 bases spanning the gap. The CDR3 is 13 residues long. As DNA, the CDR3 is TGTGCCAGCAGTTACATGGCGAACAATGAGCAGTTCTTC. Residues: CASSYMANNEQFF.

The gene calls are TRBV30 and TRBJ2-2, with 8 bases aligning to TRBD2. The CDR3 loop spans 16 amino acids. CDR1 and CDR2 from the germline V gene are GTSNPN and SVGIG (reference sequence). V lost 3 bases, J lost 5 bases, and 11 bases stayed unmatched. DNA for the CDR3: TGTGCCTGGAGCCGCCTGTTCGGGAGGGGGACCGGGGAGCTGTTTTTT. Translated, it gives CAWSRLFGRGTGELFF.

This clonotype was counted a few times. This chain links TRBV5-8 with TRBJ2-5; D perhaps matches TRBD2 (6 bases). The CDR3 spans 14 residues. CDR1 and CDR2 (germline): SGHTS, YDEGEE. With 5 bases removed from V and 1 base from J, the gap between germline ends came to 12 bases. The CDR3 nucleotides are TGTGCCAGCAGGAGGGGAGGCCTCCAAGAGACCCAGTACTTC. It codes for CASRRGGLQETQYF. Full variable domain (rest looked up from reference TRBV5-8 and TRBJ2-5): EAGVTQSPTHLIKTRGQQATLRCSPISGHTSVYWYQQALGLGLQFLLWYDEGEERNRGNFPPRFSGRQFPNYSSELNVNALELEDSALYLCASRRGGLQETQYFGPGTRLLVL.

This clonotype was seen more than once but under ten times. The rearrangement joins TRBV6-5 to TRBJ2-2; no clear D. Germline CDR1 MNHEY, CDR2 SVGAGI. V shed 2 bases and J shed 5 bases, with 9 bases lying between them. This CDR3 has 14 residues. DNA of the CDR3: TGTGCCAGCAGTTACGAGTTTCGGACCGGGGAGCTGTTTTTT. The encoded protein is CASSYEFRTGELFF.

The rearrangement uses TRBV29-1 and TRBJ2-7; D unclear. The CDR3 covers 11 residues. Deletions cut 6 bases from V and 2 bases from J, with 8 bases between. CDR1 and CDR2 from the germline V gene are SQVTM and ANQGSEA. The CDR3 region has the DNA TGCAGCGTCGACACCACCTACGAGCAGTACTTC. This codes for CSVDTTYEQYF.

This clonotype showed up many times. The J gene is TRBJ1-2, the V gene TRBV10-3; D remains ambiguous. Germline CDR1 reads ENHRY; CDR2 reads SYGVKD. Between the trimmed V and J ends, which lost 7 bases and 8 bases, there was a span of 11 bases. The CDR3 loop spans 11 amino acids. The CDR3 sequence is CAITHGEGYTF. The CDR3 nucleotides read TGTGCCATCACCCACGGGGAAGGCTACACCTTC.